This T cell receptor (beta chain) derives from a study of read filtering for tumor transcriptome and immune sequencing. At the time of active disease, bone marrow was collected from every patient. General study results and limits: This fraction held mixed bone marrow immune cells after CD138-negative sorting. Correlation between methods rose after single-read clonotypes were removed. RNA-seq captured clonotypes less deeply and reliably than IR-seq.

Molecular barcoded adaptors covering alpha/delta and beta/gamma chains were used on 400 ng RNA. TCRdb re-derived calls from the reads in MiXCR, one entry per CDR3 protein. The sample shows roughly 90,000 distinct CDR3 sequences, roughly a fifth of them seen only once. Notes on this clonotype: Antigen unknown.

CDR1 MDHEN and CDR2 SYDVKM come from the germline V gene. The CDR3 extends over 12 amino acids. Trimming cost V 6 bases and J 6 bases, with 9 bases left between them. The sample taken for sequencing was a population of CD138-negative cells sorted from bone marrow. This clonotype was sampled from a donor aged 40 or older with multiple myeloma. The gene calls are TRBV28 and TRBJ1-5; unclear D gene. The CDR3 region has the DNA TGTGCCAGCAGCGTTGTGAGTCAGCCCCAGCATTTT. Amino acids: CASSVVSQPQHF. Full variable domain (outside the CDR3, taken from reference TRBV28 and TRBJ1-5): DVKVTQSSRYLVKRTGEKVFLECVQDMDHENMFWYRQDPGLGLRLIYFSYDVKMKEKGDIPEGYSVSREKKERFSLILESASTNQTSMYLCASSVVSQPQHFGDGTRLSIL.